This entry features one T cell receptor beta chain sequence. The antigen is not known. Some clones are missing from TCRdb's copy, which holds only in-frame ones; the method was immunoSEQ multiplex PCR. Found here are under 55,000 clones, approximately 70% of them singletons; the top ten hold around 6.7%. It was after approximately 11 days of culture that CD4+ T cells were isolated. Either the mRNA-1273 or the BNT162b2 vaccine was given to participants as two doses. Each vaccine recipient was nucleocapsid antibody negative and had no prior SARS-CoV-2 infection. It was on days 3 and 7 that half the medium was replaced with IL-2 medium. These data are taken from a study of vaccination effects on CD4 cells after COVID-19. Study summary: Antigen-specific CD4+ T cells were expanded with viral peptide pools in the ViraFEST assay before sequencing.

Study-wide findings and caveats: There was marked clonal contraction among infection- and vaccine-induced clones late after vaccination.

V was pared by 4 bases and J by 3 bases, with 11 bases of the junction left unmatched. The CDR3 has 18 amino acids. The germline gives CDR1 LNHDA, CDR2 SQIVND (reference sequence). This TCR derives from a human donor who received a COVID-19 vaccine. This specimen consisted of CD4+ T cells from PBMCs cultured without peptide, obtained after COVID-19 vaccination. The chain combines TRBV19 with TRBJ2-1; 11 positions agree with TRBD2. Here the CDR3 reads CASSTPDGTSGDYNEQFF. The CDR3 region has the DNA TGTGCCAGTAGTACCCCCGACGGGACTAGCGGAGACTACAATGAGCAGTTCTTC.